This T cell receptor (beta chain) was sequenced in a study of blood T cells in healthy people across ages. Study observations and caveats: The study found more naive CD4+ cells and higher diversity in long-lived than aged donors.

At least 7 million PBMCs were isolated per sample. The ends lost 7 bases at V and 1 base at J; junction bases unmatched: 15. Germline CDR1 and CDR2: SGHVS and FQNEAQ. The CDR3 is 17 residues long. Points on this clonotype: Its matching antigen is unknown.

For the second PCR, which ran for roughly 6 to 12 cycles, a sample-barcoded 5' primer and a J-beta primer mix were used. In TCRdb, the 5' RACE reads were re-called with MiXCR into one record per CDR3 protein. This sample has 1.5 million to 1.9 million distinct CDR3 sequences, with 42% found just once. This receptor was obtained from a woman aged 18-35 years in good health. The sample consisted of blood. The chain links TRBV7-8 to TRBJ1-1; 7 positions match TRBD1. The CDR3 is CASTPWGAGTANTEAFF. In nucleotides, the CDR3 is TGTGCCAGCACCCCATGGGGCGCGGGGACAGCGAACACTGAAGCTTTCTTT.